One sample yielded the 24 T cell receptor beta chains listed below, sequenced in a study of T cells after yellow fever vaccination. TCRdb fed the 5' RACE reads into MiXCR, producing one record per CDR3 protein. The data hold 610,000 or so distinct CDR3 sequences, with roughly an eighth observed a single time. The sequences come from PBMCs, collected on the day of the yellow fever booster vaccination. These receptors were obtained from a man in his thirties or forties who received the YFV17D yellow fever vaccine.

In its sample, this clonotype was seen many times. The J gene is TRBJ2-5, the V gene TRBV14, with D perhaps TRBD2 (5 bases). From germline, CDR1 is SGHDN and CDR2 FVKESK. This CDR3 comprises 16 residues. Trimming stripped 4 bases from V and 2 bases from J, with 17 bases between. The CDR3 DNA sequence: TGTGCCAGCAGCCCAACCCGAGGGTGGGGACAAGAGACCCAGTACTTC. This gives the protein CASSPTRGWGQETQYF.

This clonotype was detected a few times. The rearrangement joins TRBV5-1 to TRBJ2-5; D remains unclear. The germline CDR1 and CDR2 sequences are SGHRS and YFSETQ. Between the trimmed V and J ends, which lost 4 bases and 4 bases, there was a span of 14 bases. The CDR3 has 14 amino acids. The CDR3 protein is CASSPPARGETQYF. Here the CDR3 DNA reads TGCGCCAGCAGCCCTCCGGCTAGAGGAGAGACCCAGTACTTC.

This clonotype has just a few counts. The V and J genes are TRBV20-1 and TRBJ2-3; 8 bases align to TRBD1. CDR1 and CDR2 (germline): DFQATT, SNEGSKA (reference sequence). V was clipped by 8 bases and J by 2 bases; unmatched bases: 6. The length of the CDR3 is 13 residues. The CDR3 protein is CSPRGQYTDTQYF. In DNA form, the CDR3 reads TGCAGTCCCAGGGGGCAGTACACAGATACGCAGTATTTT.

This clonotype appeared once. Being one base from a much bigger clone, this may be a read error. As DNA, the CDR3 is TGTGCCAGCAGCCCTGACAAGAACACTGAAGCTTTCTTT. This gives the protein CASSPDKNTEAFF. This chain uses TRBV7-9 with TRBJ1-1; D gene uncertain. This CDR3 region has 13 residues. Trimming removed 5 bases from V and 1 base from J, with 8 bases in between. Germline V gene data show CDR1 as SEHNR and CDR2 as FQNEAQ (reference sequence).

The chain uses TRBV28 and TRBJ2-5; 8 bases map to TRBD1. The V segment lost 3 bases and the J segment 4 bases; nucleotides outside the gene matches: 13. CDR3 length equals 17 residues. Germline V gene sequence: CDR1 MDHEN, CDR2 SYDVKM. The CDR3 DNA follows: TGTGCCAGCAGTTTCCACTCCTACAAAACAGGGGGAGAGACCCAGTACTTC. Protein sequence: CASSFHSYKTGGETQYF.

This clonotype occurred many times. The chain carries TRBV5-5 and TRBJ2-3; D is uncertain. The germline V gene has CDR1 SGHKS and CDR2 YYEKEE (reference sequence). Trimming took 3 bases from V and 2 from J, leaving 4 bases between them. This CDR3 comprises 12 residues. The CDR3 spells CASSYYTDTQYF. DNA of the CDR3: TGTGCCAGCAGCTACTACACAGATACGCAGTATTTT.

The chain combines TRBV20-1 with TRBJ2-5; D is unresolved. Germline lookup yields CDR1 DFQATT and CDR2 SNEGSKA (reference sequence). The CDR3 covers 13 residues. The germline V and J ends were trimmed by 0 bases and 5 bases, with 10 bases remaining between them. The CDR3 DNA is TGCAGTGCTAGAGACTGGGTAGGGGAGACCCAGTACTTC. Protein: CSARDWVGETQYF.

This clonotype appeared a few times. The chain uses TRBV21-1 and TRBJ2-7; the table gives TRBD1 as D, unverified against the DNA. TRBV21-1 is reported as a pseudogene. This CDR3 region has 15 residues. Here the CDR3 DNA reads TGTGCCAGCAGCAAAGCTGGACAGGGTAGCAACGAGCAGTACTTC. Protein: CASSKAGQGSNEQYF.

This clonotype showed up just a few times. The CDR3: CASSLGATTSGELFF. The CDR3 DNA is TGCGCCAGCAGCTTGGGGGCCACCACTTCCGGGGAGCTGTTTTTT. This chain joins TRBV5-1 and TRBJ2-2; D call uncertain. V gave up 0 bases and J gave up 6 bases, with 12 bases separating them. Germline V gene sequence: CDR1 SGHRS, CDR2 YFSETQ. CDR3 length equals 15 residues. The whole variable domain, filled in from reference TRBV5-1 and TRBJ2-2, reads KAGVTQTPRYLIKTRGQQVTLSCSPISGHRSVSWYQQTPGQGLQFLFEYFSETQRNKGNFPGRFSGRQFSNSRSEMNVSTLELGDSALYLCASSLGATTSGELFFGEGSRLTVL.

This clonotype was picked up many times. The V gene is TRBV7-2, the J gene TRBJ2-1, with D unclear. V was shortened by 4 bases and J by 2 bases, with 9 bases between the two germline ends. This CDR3 has 14 residues. CDR1 SGHTA and CDR2 FQGNSA come from the germline V gene. The CDR3 loop is CASSSPGAYNEQFF. The CDR3 nucleotides are TGTGCCAGCAGCTCCCCGGGCGCCTACAATGAGCAGTTCTTC. The variable domain in full, completed from reference TRBV7-2 and TRBJ2-1, reads GAGVSQSPSNKVTEKGKDVELRCDPISGHTALYWYRQSLGQGLEFLIYFQGNSAPDKSGLPSDRFSAERTGGSVSTLTIQRTQQEDSAVYLCASSSPGAYNEQFFGPGTRLTVL.

This clonotype was counted a few times. This rearrangement joins TRBV6-2 or TRBV6-3 to TRBJ2-7; D uncertain. The CDR3 length is 15 residues. V was clipped by 5 bases and J by 0 bases, with 14 bases between them. Looked up from germline, CDR1 is MNHEY and CDR2 is SVGEGT. The CDR3 bases are TGTGCCAGCAGTGACCCCCCAGCGAGCTCCTACGAGCAGTACTTC. Its protein product is CASSDPPASSYEQYF.

This clonotype was detected many times. The genes are TRBV20-1 and TRBJ2-7; TRBD1 matches 8 bases. Per germline, CDR1 DFQATT and CDR2 SNEGSKA (reference sequence). The CDR3 has 14 residues. V lost 6 bases and J lost 2; bases outside the gene matches: 9. The CDR3, as DNA: TGCAGTGCCCATCGACAGGGGTGGACCTACGAGCAGTACTTC. Protein sequence: CSAHRQGWTYEQYF.

This clonotype came up a few times. This sequence joins TRBV7-6 and TRBJ2-5, with D tentatively TRBD2 (6 bases). CDR1 and CDR2 (germline): SGHVS, FNYEAQ. Trimming stripped 4 bases from V and 5 bases from J, with 14 bases between. This CDR3 comprises 14 residues. CDR3 residues: CASSSMTSVETQYF. The CDR3 bases are TGTGCCAGCAGCTCCATGACTAGTGTGGAGACCCAGTACTTC.

V and J are TRBV19 and TRBJ2-7; TRBD1 matches 8 bases. Germline lookup yields CDR1 LNHDA and CDR2 SQIVND (reference sequence). The CDR3 is made up of 15 amino acids. The junction had 5 bases not matched to a gene; V was cut back by 2 bases and J by 2 bases. The CDR3 here is CASSIKGQGTYEQYF. CDR3 bases: TGTGCCAGTAGTATAAAAGGACAGGGAACCTACGAGCAGTACTTC.

Here the CDR3 reads CASSSWRSGRVRGGNTQYF. For the CDR3, the DNA is TGTGCCAGCAGCTCCTGGCGTAGCGGGAGAGTGAGGGGGGGGAATACGCAGTATTTT. The J gene is TRBJ2-3, the V gene TRBV5-6, with 9 bases fitting TRBD2. Trimming took 3 bases from V and 7 from J; bases not matched to a gene: 21. The CDR3 loop spans 19 amino acids. The germline V gene encodes CDR1 SGHDT and CDR2 YYEEEE.

This rearrangement joins TRBV4-2 to TRBJ2-1; perhaps TRBD1 as D (6 bases). Trimming pared 0 bases from V and 2 bases from J, leaving 11 bases between. Germline V lookup: CDR1 LGHNA, CDR2 YNFKEQ. The length of the CDR3 is 16 residues. CDR3 region: CASSQDRGRTYNEQFF. CDR3 coding DNA: TGTGCCAGCAGCCAAGACAGGGGCCGAACCTACAATGAGCAGTTCTTC.

This clonotype turned up a few times. The V gene is TRBV28, the J gene TRBJ2-1; 8 positions match TRBD2. The CDR3 is made up of 16 amino acids. CDR1 is MDHEN, CDR2 SYDVKM, per germline. V lost 5 bases, J lost 5 bases, and 11 bases stayed unmatched. The CDR3 DNA is TGTGCCAGCAGTCCGCCCCGGACTAGCCTCAACAATGAGCAGTTCTTC. Its translation is CASSPPRTSLNNEQFF.

V gene TRBV27 combines with J gene TRBJ2-7; 7 bases are shared with TRBD2. V was clipped by 2 bases and J by 6 bases; unmatched bases: 13. The CDR3 length is 16 residues. Germline V lookup: CDR1 MNHEY, CDR2 SMNVEV (reference sequence). For the CDR3, the DNA is TGTGCCAGCAGTTTAACTTGGAGAGGGAGGGCCAGCGAGCAGTACTTC. Its translation: CASSLTWRGRASEQYF.

Only a few counts were recorded for this clonotype. The genes are TRBV12-3 or TRBV12-4 and TRBJ2-1, with 8 bases that match TRBD2. This CDR3 has 15 amino acids. The V segment lost 5 bases and the J segment 8 bases; nucleotides outside the gene matches: 11. In DNA form, the CDR3 reads TGTGCCAGCAGTCCCCCGGGACTAGGGCTACATGAGCAGTTCTTC. It codes for CASSPPGLGLHEQFF.

Many counts were recorded for this clonotype. The chain has TRBV25-1 and TRBJ2-7; 8 nucleotides agree with TRBD1. The CDR3 runs 15 residues. Germline values: CDR1 MGHDK, CDR2 SYGVNS. The J segment lost 0 bases and the V segment lost 4 bases, leaving 5 bases of the junction unmatched. CDR3 in DNA: TGTGCCAGCAGTGGTTCAGGGGGCCCCTCCTACGAGCAGTACTTC. Its translation is CASSGSGGPSYEQYF.

This chain links TRBV7-8 with TRBJ1-5, with unresolved D. Deletions cut 5 bases from V and 0 bases from J, with 14 bases between. CDR1 and CDR2 (germline): SGHVS, FQNEAQ. The CDR3 is made up of 16 amino acids. The CDR3 nucleotides are TGTGCCAGCAGCGCCGTACAGAGTTATAGCAATCAGCCCCAGCATTTT. Residues: CASSAVQSYSNQPQHF.

The V call is TRBV20-1, the J call TRBJ2-7, with 9 nucleotides matching TRBD1. CDR1 is DFQATT and CDR2 is SNEGSKA in the germline V gene (reference sequence). After removal of 3 bases from V and 3 bases from J, the junction contained 3 bases not matched to a gene. The CDR3 sequence is 13 residues long. CDR3 nucleotides: TGCAGTGCTAGTTTGGACAGGGGCTACGAGCAGTACTTC. Translation gives CSASLDRGYEQYF.

This clonotype was detected a few times. The genes are TRBV19 and TRBJ2-1, with no clear D. This CDR3 is 12 amino acids long. The V end lost 10 bases, the J end lost 10 bases, and 17 bases lay between the germline ends. In germline, CDR1 is LNHDA, CDR2 SQIVND (reference sequence). CDR3 sequence reads: CATQEITGEQFF. CDR3 sequence (DNA): TGTGCCACTCAGGAGATCACCGGGGAGCAGTTCTTC.

V is TRBV6-5 and J is TRBJ2-7, with 7 nucleotides matching TRBD1. CDR3 size: 16 residues. Looked up from germline, CDR1 is MNHEY and CDR2 is SVGAGI. V lost 4 bases to trimming and J lost 6 bases; unmatched junction nucleotides: 15. For the CDR3, the DNA is TGTGCCAGCAGTTCCCGGACAGGAGGCCCTAGGTCCGAGCAGTACTTC. It specifies CASSSRTGGPRSEQYF.